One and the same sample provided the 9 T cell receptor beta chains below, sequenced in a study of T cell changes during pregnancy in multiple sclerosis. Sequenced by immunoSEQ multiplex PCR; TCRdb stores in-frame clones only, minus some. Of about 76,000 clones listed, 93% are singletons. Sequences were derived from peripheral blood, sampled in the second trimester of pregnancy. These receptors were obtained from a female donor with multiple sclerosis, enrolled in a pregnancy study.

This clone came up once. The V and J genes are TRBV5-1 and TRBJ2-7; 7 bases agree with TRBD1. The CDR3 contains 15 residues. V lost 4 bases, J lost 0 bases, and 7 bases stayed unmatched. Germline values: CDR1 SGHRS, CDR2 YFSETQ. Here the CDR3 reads CASSPRQGSSYEQYF. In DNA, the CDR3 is TGCGCCAGCAGCCCCAGACAGGGAAGCTCCTACGAGCAGTACTTC.

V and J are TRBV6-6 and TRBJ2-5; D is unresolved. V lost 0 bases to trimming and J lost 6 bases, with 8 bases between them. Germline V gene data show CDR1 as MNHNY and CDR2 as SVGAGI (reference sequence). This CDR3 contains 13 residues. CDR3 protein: CASSYSQQQTQYF. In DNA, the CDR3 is TGTGCCAGCAGTTACTCACAGCAACAGACCCAGTACTTC.

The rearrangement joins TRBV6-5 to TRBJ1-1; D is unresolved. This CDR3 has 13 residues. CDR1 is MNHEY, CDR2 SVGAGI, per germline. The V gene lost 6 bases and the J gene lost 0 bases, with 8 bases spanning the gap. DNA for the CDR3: TGTGCCAGCAGGCCCAGTATGAACACTGAAGCTTTCTTT. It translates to CASRPSMNTEAFF.

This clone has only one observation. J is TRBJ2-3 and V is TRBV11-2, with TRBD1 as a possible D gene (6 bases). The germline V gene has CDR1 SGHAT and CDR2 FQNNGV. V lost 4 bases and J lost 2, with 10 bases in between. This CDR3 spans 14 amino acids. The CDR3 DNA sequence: TGTGCCAGCAGCTCGGGACACCCCACAGATACGCAGTATTTT. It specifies CASSSGHPTDTQYF.

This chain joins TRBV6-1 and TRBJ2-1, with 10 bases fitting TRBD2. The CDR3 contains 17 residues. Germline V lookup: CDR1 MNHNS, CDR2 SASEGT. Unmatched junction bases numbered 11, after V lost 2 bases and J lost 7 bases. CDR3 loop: CASSERPAGGLGNEQFF. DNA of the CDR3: TGTGCCAGCAGTGAAAGGCCAGCGGGGGGGTTGGGTAATGAGCAGTTCTTC.

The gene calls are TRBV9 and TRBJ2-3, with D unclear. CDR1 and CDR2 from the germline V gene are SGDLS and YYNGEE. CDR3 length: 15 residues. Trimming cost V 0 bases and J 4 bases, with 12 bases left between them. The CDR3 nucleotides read TGTGCCAGCAGCGTAGAGGCTAGGAGCGCAGATACGCAGTATTTT. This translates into CASSVEARSADTQYF.

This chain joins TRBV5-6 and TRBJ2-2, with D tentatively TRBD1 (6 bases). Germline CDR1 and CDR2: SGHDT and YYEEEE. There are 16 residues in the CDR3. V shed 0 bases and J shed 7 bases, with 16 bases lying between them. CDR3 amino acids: CASSLVMGHEGGELFF. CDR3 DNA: TGTGCCAGCAGCTTGGTTATGGGACATGAGGGCGGGGAGCTGTTTTTT.

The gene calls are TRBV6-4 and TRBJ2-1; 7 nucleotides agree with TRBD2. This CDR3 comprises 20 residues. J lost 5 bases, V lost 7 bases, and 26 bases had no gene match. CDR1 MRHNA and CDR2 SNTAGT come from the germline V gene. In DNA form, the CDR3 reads TGTGCCAGCAATGTGACGCGCGCAGCGGGAAATCTCTTGCTCGACAATGAGCAGTTCTTC. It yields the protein CASNVTRAAGNLLLDNEQFF.

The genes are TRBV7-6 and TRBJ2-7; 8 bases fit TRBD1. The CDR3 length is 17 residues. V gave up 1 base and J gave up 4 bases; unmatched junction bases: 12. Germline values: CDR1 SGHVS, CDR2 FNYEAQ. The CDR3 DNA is TGTGCCAGCAGCTTAGGAGAACGACCGGGACAGGTGTACGAGCAGTACTTC. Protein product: CASSLGERPGQVYEQYF.